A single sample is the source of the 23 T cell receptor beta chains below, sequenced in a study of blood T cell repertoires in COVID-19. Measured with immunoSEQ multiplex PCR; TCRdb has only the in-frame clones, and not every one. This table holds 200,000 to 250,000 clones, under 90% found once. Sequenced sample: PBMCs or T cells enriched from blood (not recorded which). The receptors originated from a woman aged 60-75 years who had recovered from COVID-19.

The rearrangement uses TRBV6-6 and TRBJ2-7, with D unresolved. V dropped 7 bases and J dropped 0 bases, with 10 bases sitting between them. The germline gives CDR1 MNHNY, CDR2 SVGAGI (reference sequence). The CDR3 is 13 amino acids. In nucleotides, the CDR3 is TGTGCCAGCACTCCTGAGAACTCCTACGAGCAGTACTTC. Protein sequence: CASTPENSYEQYF.

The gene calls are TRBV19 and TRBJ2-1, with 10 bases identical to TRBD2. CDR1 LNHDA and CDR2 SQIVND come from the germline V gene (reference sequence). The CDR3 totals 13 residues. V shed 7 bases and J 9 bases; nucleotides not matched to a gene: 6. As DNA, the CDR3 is TGTGCCAGTAAACAGGGACTAGCGTCTGAGCAGTTCTTC. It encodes CASKQGLASEQFF.

CDR3 region: CASSLRTRGGNEQFF. The CDR3 DNA reads as TGTGCCAGCAGCTTGAGGACTAGAGGCGGCAATGAGCAGTTCTTC. The chain joins TRBV11-1 to TRBJ2-1; 7 nucleotides agree with TRBD2. V shed 3 bases and J 6 bases; nucleotides not matched to a gene: 8. Germline V gene lookup returns CDR1 SGHAT and CDR2 FQDESV (reference sequence). The CDR3 contains 15 residues.

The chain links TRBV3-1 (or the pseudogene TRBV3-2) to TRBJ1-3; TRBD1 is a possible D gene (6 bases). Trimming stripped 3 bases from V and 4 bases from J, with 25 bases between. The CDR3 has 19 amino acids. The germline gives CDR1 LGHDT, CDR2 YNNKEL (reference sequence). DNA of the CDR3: TGTGCCAGCAGCCAGGATACCTTCGGGACAACATCGTCCGGAAACACCATATATTTT. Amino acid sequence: CASSQDTFGTTSSGNTIYF.

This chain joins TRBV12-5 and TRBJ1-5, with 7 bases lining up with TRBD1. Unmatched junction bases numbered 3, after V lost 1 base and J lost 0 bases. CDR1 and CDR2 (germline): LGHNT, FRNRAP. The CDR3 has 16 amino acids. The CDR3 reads CASGLGQGLSNQPQHF. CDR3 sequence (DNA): TGTGCTAGTGGTTTGGGACAGGGCCTTAGCAATCAGCCCCAGCATTTT.

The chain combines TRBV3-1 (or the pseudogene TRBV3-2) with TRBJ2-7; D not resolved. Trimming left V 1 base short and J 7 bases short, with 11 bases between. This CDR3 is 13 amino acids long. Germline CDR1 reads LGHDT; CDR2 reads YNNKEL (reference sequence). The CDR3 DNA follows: TGTGCCAGCAGCCAAGGATCGGTTGTGGAGCAGTACTTC. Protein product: CASSQGSVVEQYF.

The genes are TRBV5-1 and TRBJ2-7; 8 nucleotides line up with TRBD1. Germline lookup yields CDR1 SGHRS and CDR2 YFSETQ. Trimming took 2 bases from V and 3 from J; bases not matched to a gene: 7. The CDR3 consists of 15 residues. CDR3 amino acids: CASSLQTGGRYEQYF. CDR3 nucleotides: TGCGCCAGCAGCTTACAAACAGGGGGTCGCTACGAGCAGTACTTC.

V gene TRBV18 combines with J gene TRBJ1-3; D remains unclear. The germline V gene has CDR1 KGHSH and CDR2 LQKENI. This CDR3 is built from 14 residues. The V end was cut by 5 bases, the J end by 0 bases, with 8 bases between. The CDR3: CASSVTDSGNTIYF. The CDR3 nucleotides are TGTGCCAGCTCAGTTACAGACTCTGGAAACACCATATATTTT. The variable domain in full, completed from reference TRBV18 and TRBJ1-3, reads NAGVMQNPRHLVRRRGQEARLRCSPMKGHSHVYWYRQLPEEGLKFMVYLQKENIIDESGMPKERFSAEFPKEGPSILRIQQVVRGDSAAYFCASSVTDSGNTIYFGEGSWLTVV.

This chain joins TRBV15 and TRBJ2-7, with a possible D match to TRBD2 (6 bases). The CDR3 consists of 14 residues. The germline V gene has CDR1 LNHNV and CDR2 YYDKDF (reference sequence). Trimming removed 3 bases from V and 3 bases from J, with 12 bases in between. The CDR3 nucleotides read TGTGCCACCAGCAGCGCGGGAAAATTCTACGAGCAGTACTTC. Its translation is CATSSAGKFYEQYF. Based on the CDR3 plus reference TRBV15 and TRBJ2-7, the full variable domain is DAMVIQNPRYQVTQFGKPVTLSCSQTLNHNVMYWYQQKSSQAPKLLFHYYDKDFNNEADTPDNFQSRRPNTSFCFLDIRSPGLGDTAMYLCATSSAGKFYEQYFGPGTRLTVT.

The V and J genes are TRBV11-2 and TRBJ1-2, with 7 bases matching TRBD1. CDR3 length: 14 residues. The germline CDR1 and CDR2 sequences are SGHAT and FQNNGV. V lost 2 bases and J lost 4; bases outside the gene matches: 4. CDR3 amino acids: CASSLNRGGYGYTF. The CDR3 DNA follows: TGTGCCAGCAGCTTAAACAGGGGTGGCTATGGCTACACCTTC.

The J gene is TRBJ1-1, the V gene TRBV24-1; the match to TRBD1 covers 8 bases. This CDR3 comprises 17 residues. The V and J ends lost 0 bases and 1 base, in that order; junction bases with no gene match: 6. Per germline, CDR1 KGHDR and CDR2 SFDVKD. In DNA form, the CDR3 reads TGTGCCACCAGTGATTTGGGTGGGACAGGACCGAACACTGAAGCTTTCTTT. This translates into CATSDLGGTGPNTEAFF.

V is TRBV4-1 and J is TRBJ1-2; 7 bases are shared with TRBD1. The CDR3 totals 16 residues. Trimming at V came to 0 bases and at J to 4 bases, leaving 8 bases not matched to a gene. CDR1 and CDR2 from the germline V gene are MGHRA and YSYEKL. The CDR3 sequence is CASSQDAQGFSYGYTF. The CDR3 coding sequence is TGCGCCAGCAGCCAAGATGCACAGGGGTTCAGCTATGGCTACACCTTC.

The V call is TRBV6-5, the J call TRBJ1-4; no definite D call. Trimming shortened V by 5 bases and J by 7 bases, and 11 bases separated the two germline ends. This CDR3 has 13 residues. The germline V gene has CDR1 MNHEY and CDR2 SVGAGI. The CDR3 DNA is TGTGCCAGCAGTCCTCGGCCGGGTGAAAAACTGTTTTTT. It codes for CASSPRPGEKLFF.

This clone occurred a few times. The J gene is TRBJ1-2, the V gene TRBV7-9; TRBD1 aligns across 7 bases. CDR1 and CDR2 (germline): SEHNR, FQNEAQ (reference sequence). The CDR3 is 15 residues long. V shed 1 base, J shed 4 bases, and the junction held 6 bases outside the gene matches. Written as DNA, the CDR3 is TGTGCCAGCAGCTTAGTTGCGGGACAGATCTATGGCTACACCTTC. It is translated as CASSLVAGQIYGYTF.

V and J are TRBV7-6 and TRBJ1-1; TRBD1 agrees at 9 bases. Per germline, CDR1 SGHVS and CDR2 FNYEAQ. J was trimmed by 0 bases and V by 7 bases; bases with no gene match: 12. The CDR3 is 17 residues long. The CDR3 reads CASTLWGTGSMNTEAFF. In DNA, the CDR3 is TGTGCCAGCACCTTGTGGGGGACAGGGAGTATGAACACTGAAGCTTTCTTT.

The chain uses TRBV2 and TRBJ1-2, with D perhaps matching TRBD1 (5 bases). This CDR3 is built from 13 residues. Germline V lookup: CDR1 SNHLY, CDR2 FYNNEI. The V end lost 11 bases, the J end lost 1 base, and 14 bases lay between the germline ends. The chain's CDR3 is CAFTPGLNYGYTF. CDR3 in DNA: TGTGCCTTCACGCCAGGGCTTAACTATGGCTACACCTTC.

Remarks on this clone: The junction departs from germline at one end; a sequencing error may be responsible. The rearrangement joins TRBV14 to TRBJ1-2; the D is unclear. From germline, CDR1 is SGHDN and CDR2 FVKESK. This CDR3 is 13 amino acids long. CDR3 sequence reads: CASTQVTSTTYTF. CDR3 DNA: TGTGCCAGCACCCAAGTCACTTCTACTACCTACACCTTC.

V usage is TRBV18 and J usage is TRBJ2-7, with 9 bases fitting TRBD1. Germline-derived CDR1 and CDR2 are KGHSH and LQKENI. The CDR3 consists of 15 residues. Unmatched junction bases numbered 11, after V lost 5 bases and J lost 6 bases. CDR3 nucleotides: TGTGCCAGCTCAACCACCCTACAGGGGGCTGGCGAGCAGTACTTC. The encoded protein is CASSTTLQGAGEQYF.

The CDR3 reads CASSQAPRETQYF. The CDR3 DNA reads TGCGCCAGCAGCCAAGCCCCGAGGGAGACCCAGTACTTC. The chain couples TRBV4-1 to TRBJ2-5; D gene unclear. In germline, CDR1 is MGHRA, CDR2 YSYEKL. The CDR3 spans 13 residues. V was shortened by 1 base and J by 5 bases, with 8 bases between the two germline ends.

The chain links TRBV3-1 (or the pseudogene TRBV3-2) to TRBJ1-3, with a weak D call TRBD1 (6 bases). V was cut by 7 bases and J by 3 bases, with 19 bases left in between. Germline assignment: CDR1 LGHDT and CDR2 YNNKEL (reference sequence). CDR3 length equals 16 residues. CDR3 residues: CASIYHREKDGNTIYF. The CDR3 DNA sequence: TGTGCCAGCATCTATCACAGGGAGAAGGATGGAAACACCATATATTTT.

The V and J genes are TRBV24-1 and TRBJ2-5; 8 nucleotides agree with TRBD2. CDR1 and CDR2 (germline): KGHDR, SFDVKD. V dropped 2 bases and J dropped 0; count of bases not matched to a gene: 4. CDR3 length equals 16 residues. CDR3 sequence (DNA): TGTGCCACCAGTGATTCCAGCGGGGGAAACCAAGAGACCCAGTACTTC. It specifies CATSDSSGGNQETQYF.

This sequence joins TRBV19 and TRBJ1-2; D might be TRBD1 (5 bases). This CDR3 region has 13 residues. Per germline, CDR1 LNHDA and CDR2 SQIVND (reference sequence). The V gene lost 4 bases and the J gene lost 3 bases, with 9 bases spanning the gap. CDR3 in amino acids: CASSKGKDYGYTF. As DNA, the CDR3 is TGTGCCAGTAGTAAGGGGAAGGACTATGGCTACACCTTC.

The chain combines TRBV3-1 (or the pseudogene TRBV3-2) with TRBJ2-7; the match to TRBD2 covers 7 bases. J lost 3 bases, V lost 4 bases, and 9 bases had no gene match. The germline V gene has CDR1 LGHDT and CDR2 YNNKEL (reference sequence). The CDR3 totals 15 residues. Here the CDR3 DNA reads TGTGCCAGCAGCCCCGGTAGGACTAGGATCTACGAGCAGTACTTC. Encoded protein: CASSPGRTRIYEQYF.